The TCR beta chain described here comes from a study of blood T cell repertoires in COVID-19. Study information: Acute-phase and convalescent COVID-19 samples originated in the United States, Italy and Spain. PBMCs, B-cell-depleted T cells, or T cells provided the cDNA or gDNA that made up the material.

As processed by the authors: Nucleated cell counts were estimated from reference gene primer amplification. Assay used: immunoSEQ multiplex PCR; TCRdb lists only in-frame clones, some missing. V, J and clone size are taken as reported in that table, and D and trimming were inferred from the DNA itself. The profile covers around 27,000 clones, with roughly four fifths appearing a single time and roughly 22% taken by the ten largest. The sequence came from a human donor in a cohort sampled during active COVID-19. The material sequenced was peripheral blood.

As DNA, the CDR3 is TGTGCCAGCAGCTCGGGACAGGGAGGTGAGCAGTTCTTC. This encodes CASSSGQGGEQFF. The J gene is TRBJ2-1, the V gene TRBV7-3; 9 nucleotides agree with TRBD1. The ends lost 4 bases at V and 9 bases at J; junction bases unmatched: 4. Germline values: CDR1 SGHTA, CDR2 FQGTGA. CDR3 length: 13 residues. The variable domain in full, with the rest retrieved from reference TRBV7-3 and TRBJ2-1, is GAGVSQTPSNKVTEKGKYVELRCDPISGHTALYWYRQSLGQGPEFLIYFQGTGAADDSGLPNDRFFAVRPEGSVSTLKIQRTERGDSAVYLCASSSGQGGEQFFGPGTRLTVL.